This TCR beta chain was found in a study of cytomegalovirus exposure and HLA in healthy donors. A remark on this clone: Its antigen is not known.

V lost 3 bases and J lost 5, with 11 bases in between. Germline assignment: CDR1 SGHRS and CDR2 YFSETQ. The CDR3 runs to 13 residues. Primers included in the PCR were 60 Vbeta and 13 Jbeta primers. TCRdb's copy holds only in-frame clones and misses some; the assay was immunoSEQ multiplex PCR. This sample has some 70,000 clones, with 84% found just once. Study-level findings and limits: Cytomegalovirus-associated status was assigned to about 170 TCR beta chains. With further analysis later on, most CMV-associated TCR beta chains appeared HLA-restricted. The classifier reportedly diagnosed cytomegalovirus status with high specificity and sensitivity.

The receptor was derived from a woman in her fifties or sixties in good health and CMV-seronegative. The chain employs TRBV5-1 and TRBJ2-5; a weak D match, TRBD2 (6 bases). The sequencing sample was made of PBMCs. The CDR3, as DNA: TGCGCCAGCAGCTCGACTAGTTTCGAGACCCAGTACTTC. Its translation: CASSSTSFETQYF.